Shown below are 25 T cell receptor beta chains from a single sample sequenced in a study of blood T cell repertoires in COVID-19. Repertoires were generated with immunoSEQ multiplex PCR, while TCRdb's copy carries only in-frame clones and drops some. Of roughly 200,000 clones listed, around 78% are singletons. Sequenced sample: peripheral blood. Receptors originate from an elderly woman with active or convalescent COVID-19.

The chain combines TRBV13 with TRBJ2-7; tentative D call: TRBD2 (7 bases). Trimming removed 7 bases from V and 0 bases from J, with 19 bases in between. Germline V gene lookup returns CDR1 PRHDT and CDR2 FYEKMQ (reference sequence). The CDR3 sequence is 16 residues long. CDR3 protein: CASTLGGGTSSYEQYF. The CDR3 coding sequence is TGTGCCAGCACCCTGGGGGGGGGCACCAGCTCCTACGAGCAGTACTTC.

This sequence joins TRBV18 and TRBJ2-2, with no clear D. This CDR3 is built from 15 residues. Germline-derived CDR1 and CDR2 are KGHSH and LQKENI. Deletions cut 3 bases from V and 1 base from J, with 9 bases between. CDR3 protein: CASSPSVGNTGELFF. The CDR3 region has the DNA TGTGCCAGCTCACCGTCGGTCGGGAACACCGGGGAGCTGTTTTTT.

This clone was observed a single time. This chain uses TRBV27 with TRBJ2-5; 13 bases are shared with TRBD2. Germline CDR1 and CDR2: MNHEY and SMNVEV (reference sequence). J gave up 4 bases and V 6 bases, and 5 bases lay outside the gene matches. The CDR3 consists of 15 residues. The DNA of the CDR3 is TGTGCCAGCAGGAAACTAGCGGGGGGGCGAGAGACCCAGTACTTC. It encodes CASRKLAGGRETQYF.

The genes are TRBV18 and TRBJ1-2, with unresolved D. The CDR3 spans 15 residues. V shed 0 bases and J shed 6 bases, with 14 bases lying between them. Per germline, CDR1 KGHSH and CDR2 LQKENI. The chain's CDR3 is CASSPPTPLEDGYTF. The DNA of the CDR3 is TGTGCCAGCTCACCACCTACCCCACTTGAGGATGGCTACACCTTC.

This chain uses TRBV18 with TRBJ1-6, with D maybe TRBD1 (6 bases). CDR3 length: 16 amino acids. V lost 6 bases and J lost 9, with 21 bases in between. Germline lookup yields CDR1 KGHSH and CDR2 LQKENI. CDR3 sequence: CASSLPTGGPFSPLHF. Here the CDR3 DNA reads TGTGCCAGCTCTCTCCCAACGGGGGGGCCGTTTTCACCCCTCCACTTT.

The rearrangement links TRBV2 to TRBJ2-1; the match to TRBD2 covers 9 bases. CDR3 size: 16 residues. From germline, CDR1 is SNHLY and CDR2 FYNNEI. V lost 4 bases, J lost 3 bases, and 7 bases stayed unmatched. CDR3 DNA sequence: TGTGCCAGCAGTGTTAGACTAGCGGAGCTCTACAATGAGCAGTTCTTC. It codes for CASSVRLAELYNEQFF. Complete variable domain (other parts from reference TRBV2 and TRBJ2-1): EPEVTQTPSHQVTQMGQEVILRCVPISNHLYFYWYRQILGQKVEFLVSFYNNEISEKSEIFDDQFSVERPDGSNFTLKIRSTKLEDSAMYFCASSVRLAELYNEQFFGPGTRLTVL.

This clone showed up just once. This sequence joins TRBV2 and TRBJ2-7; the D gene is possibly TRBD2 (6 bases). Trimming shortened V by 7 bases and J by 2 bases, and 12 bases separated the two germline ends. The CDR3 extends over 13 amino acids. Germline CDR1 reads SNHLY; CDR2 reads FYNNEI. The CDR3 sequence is CASNREPTYEQYF. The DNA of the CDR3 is TGTGCCAGCAACCGGGAGCCTACCTACGAGCAGTACTTC.

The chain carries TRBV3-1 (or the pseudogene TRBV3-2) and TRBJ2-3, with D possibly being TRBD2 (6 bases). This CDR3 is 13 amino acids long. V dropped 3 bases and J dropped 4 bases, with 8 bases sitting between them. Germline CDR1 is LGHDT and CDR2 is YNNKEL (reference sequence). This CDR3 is CASSQRGPDTQYF. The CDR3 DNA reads TGTGCCAGCAGCCAGCGGGGTCCAGATACGCAGTATTTT.

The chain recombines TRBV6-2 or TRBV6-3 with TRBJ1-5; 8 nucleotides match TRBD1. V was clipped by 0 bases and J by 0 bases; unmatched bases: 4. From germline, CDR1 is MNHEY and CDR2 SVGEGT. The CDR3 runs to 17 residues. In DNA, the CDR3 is TGTGCCAGCAGTTACTCGCGGACAGGGAATAGCAATCAGCCCCAGCATTTT. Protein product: CASSYSRTGNSNQPQHF.

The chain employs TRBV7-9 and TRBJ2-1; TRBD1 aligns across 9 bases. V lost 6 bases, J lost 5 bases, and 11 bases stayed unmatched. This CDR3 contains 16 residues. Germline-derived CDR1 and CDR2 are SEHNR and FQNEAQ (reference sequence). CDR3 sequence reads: CASRPQGAQGDNEQFF. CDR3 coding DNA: TGTGCCAGCAGACCACAGGGGGCGCAGGGTGACAATGAGCAGTTCTTC.

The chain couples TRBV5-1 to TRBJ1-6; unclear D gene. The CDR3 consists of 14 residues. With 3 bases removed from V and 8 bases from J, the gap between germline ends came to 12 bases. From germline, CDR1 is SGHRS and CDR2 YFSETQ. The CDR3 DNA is TGCGCCAGCAGCTCGACCCGGGGTGATTCACCCCTCCACTTT. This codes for CASSSTRGDSPLHF.

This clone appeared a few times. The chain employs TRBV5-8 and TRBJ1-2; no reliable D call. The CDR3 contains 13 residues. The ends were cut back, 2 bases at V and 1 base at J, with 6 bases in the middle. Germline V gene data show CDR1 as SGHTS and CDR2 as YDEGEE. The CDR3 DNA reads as TGTGCCAGCAGCTTTCTAAGTAACTATGGCTACACCTTC. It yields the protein CASSFLSNYGYTF.

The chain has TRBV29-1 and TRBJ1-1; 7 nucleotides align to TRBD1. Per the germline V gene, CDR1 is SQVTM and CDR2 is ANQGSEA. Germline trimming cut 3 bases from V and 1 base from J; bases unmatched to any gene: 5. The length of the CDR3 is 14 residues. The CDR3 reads CSVDRDRANTEAFF. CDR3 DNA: TGCAGCGTTGATCGGGACAGAGCGAACACTGAAGCTTTCTTT.

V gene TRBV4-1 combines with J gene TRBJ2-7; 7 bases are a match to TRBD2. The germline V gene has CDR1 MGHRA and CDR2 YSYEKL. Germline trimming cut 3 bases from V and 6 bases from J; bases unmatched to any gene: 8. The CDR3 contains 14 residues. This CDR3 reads CASSQGDYRAEQYF. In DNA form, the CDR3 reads TGCGCCAGCAGCCAGGGGGACTACCGCGCCGAGCAGTACTTC.

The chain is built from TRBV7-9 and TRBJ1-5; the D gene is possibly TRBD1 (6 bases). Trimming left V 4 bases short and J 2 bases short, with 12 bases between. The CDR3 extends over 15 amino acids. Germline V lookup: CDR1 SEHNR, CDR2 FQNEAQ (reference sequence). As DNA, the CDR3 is TGTGCCAGCAGCTCTTCGACAGGTCGCAATCAGCCCCAGCATTTT. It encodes CASSSSTGRNQPQHF. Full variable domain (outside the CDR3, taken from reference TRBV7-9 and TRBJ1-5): DTGVSQNPRHKITKRGQNVTFRCDPISEHNRLYWYRQTLGQGPEFLTYFQNEAQLEKSRLLSDRFSAERPKGSFSTLEIQRTEQGDSAMYLCASSSSTGRNQPQHFGDGTRLSIL.

In DNA, the CDR3 is TGTGCCAGCAGCCCTGGACAGGCATACTCCTACGAGCAGTACTTC. Protein sequence: CASSPGQAYSYEQYF. This rearrangement joins TRBV5-6 to TRBJ2-7, with 7 bases fitting TRBD1. V shed 4 bases and J 0 bases; nucleotides not matched to a gene: 7. This CDR3 has 15 amino acids. CDR1 and CDR2 from the germline V gene are SGHDT and YYEEEE.

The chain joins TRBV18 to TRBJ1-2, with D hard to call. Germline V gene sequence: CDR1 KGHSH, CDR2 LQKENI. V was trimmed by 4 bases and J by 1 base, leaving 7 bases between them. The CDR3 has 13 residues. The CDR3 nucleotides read TGTGCCAGCTCACTTAAACTTAACTATGGCTACACCTTC. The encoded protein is CASSLKLNYGYTF.

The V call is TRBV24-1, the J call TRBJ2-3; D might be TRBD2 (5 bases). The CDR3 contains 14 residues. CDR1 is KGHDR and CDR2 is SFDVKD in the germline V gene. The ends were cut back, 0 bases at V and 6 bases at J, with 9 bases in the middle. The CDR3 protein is CATSDLRGLDTQYF. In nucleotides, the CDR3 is TGTGCCACCAGTGATTTGAGAGGGTTGGATACGCAGTATTTT.

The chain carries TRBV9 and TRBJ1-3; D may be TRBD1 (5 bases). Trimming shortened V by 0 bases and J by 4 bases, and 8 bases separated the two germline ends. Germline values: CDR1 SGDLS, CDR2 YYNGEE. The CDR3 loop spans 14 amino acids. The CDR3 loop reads CASSVVAGGNTIYF. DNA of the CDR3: TGTGCCAGCAGCGTAGTGGCAGGGGGAAACACCATATATTTT.

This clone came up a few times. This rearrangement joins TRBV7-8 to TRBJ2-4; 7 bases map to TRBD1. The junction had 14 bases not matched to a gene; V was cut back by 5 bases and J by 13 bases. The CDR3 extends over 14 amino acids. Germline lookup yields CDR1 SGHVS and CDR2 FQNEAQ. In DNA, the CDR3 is TGTGCCAGCAGCCCACGGCGCTGGGACAGTAAACAGTACTTC. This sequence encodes CASSPRRWDSKQYF.

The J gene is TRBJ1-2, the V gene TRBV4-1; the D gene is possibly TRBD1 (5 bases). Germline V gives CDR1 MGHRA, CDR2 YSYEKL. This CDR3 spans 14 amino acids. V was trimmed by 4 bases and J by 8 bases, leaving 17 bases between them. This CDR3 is CASSPGGRAGGYTF. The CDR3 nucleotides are TGCGCCAGCAGCCCTGGTGGCAGGGCGGGAGGCTACACCTTC.

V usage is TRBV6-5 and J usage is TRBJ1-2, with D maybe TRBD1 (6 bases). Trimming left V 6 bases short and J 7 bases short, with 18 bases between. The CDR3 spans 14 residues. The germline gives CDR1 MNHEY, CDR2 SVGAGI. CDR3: CASSWFAGAGGYTF. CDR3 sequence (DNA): TGTGCCAGCAGCTGGTTTGCGGGGGCGGGTGGCTACACCTTC.

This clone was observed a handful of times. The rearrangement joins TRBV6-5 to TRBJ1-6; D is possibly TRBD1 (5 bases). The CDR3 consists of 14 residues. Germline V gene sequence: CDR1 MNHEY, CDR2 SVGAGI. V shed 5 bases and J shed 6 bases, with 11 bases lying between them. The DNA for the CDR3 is TGTGCCAGCAGTCGCCAGGGTTCTAATTCACCCCTCCACTTT. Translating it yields CASSRQGSNSPLHF.

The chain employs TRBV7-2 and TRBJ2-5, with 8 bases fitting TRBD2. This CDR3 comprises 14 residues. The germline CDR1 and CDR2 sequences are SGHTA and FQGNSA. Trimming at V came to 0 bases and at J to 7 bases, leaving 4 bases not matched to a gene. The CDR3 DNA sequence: TGTGCCAGCAGCTTAGCTTCCCGGGAGGGGACCCAGTACTTC. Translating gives CASSLASREGTQYF.

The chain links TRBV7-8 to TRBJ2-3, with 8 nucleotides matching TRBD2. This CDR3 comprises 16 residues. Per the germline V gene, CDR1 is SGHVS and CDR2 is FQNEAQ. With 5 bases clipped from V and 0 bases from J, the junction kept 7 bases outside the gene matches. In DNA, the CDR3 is TGTGCCAGCAGCAGAGAAGCGGGGGCCAGCACAGATACGCAGTATTTT. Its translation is CASSREAGASTDTQYF.